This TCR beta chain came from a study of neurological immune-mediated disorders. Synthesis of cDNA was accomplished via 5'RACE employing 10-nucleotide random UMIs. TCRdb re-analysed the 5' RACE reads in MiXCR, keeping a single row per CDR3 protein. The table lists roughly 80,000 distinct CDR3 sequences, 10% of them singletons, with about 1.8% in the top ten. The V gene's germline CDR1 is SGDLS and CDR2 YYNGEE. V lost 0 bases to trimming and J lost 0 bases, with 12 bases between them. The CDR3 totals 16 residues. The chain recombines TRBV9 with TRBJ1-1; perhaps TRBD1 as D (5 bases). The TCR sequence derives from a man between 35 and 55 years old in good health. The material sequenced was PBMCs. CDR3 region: CASSVGPGTLNTEAFF. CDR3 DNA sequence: TGTGCCAGCAGCGTAGGTCCAGGGACTTTGAACACTGAAGCTTTCTTT. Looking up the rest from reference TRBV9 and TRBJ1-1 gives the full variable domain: DSGVTQTPKHLITATGQRVTLRCSPRSGDLSVYWYQQSLDQGLQFLIQYYNGEERAKGNILERFSAQQFPDLHSELNLSSLELGDSALYFCASSVGPGTLNTEAFFGQGTRLTVV.